The 10 T cell receptor beta chains reported below all come from one sample, sequenced in a study of identifying expanded T cells in peripheral blood. The assay was immunoSEQ multiplex PCR, and TCRdb's table has in-frame clones only and misses some. The table includes around 130,000 clones, less than 90% detected once. Sequenced material: blood. The receptors stem from a person between 18 and 69 years old in good health.

The chain has TRBV7-3 and TRBJ2-3; D unclear. CDR3 length: 14 residues. V lost 2 bases to trimming and J lost 1 base, with 7 bases between them. Germline V gene data show CDR1 as SGHTA and CDR2 as FQGTGA. CDR3 DNA: TGTGCCAGCAGCTTACGTGGAGGCACAGATACGCAGTATTTT. Its protein product is CASSLRGGTDTQYF.

This clone was seen once. This chain uses TRBV28 with TRBJ1-5; D unclear. Trimming left V 2 bases short and J 3 bases short, with 14 bases between. Germline V lookup: CDR1 MDHEN, CDR2 SYDVKM. The CDR3 contains 16 residues. This CDR3 reads CASSLHSGRFNQPQHF. CDR3 sequence (DNA): TGTGCCAGCAGTTTACACTCTGGTAGGTTCAATCAGCCCCAGCATTTT.

This chain joins TRBV5-4 and TRBJ2-3, with unresolved D. Germline-derived CDR1 and CDR2 are SGHNT and YYREEE (reference sequence). The CDR3 is 13 residues long. Trimming left V 6 bases short and J 1 base short, with 9 bases between. The CDR3 protein is CASTTDGTDTQYF. In DNA form, the CDR3 reads TGTGCCAGCACCACGGACGGCACAGATACGCAGTATTTT. The full variable domain, completed using reference TRBV5-4 and TRBJ2-3, is ETGVTQSPTHLIKTRGQQVTLRCSSQSGHNTVSWYQQALGQGPQFIFQYYREEENGRGNFPPRFSGLQFPNYSSELNVNALELDDSALYLCASTTDGTDTQYFGPGTRLTVL.

In DNA, the CDR3 is TGTGCCAGCAGCCAACAGGGGGGAACAGATACGCAGTATTTT. Protein sequence: CASSQQGGTDTQYF. This sequence joins TRBV7-3 and TRBJ2-3, with TRBD1 matching over 8 bases. CDR1 is SGHTA and CDR2 is FQGTGA in the germline V gene. The CDR3 spans 14 residues. V was pared by 5 bases and J by 3 bases, with 4 bases of the junction left unmatched.

The chain recombines TRBV11-3 with TRBJ1-1, with a weak D call TRBD1 (6 bases). Germline lookup yields CDR1 SGHNT and CDR2 YENEEA. The CDR3 runs to 13 residues. Trimming took off 4 bases at V and 6 bases at J, with 12 bases between the two ends. The CDR3 DNA reads as TGTGCCAGCAGCTCTAGACAGGATGCTGAAGCTTTCTTT. The encoded protein is CASSSRQDAEAFF.

The rearrangement uses TRBV6-6 and TRBJ1-5, with no clear D. The germline CDR1 and CDR2 sequences are MNHNY and SVGAGI (reference sequence). V lost 10 bases and J 7 bases, leaving 17 bases between the germline ends. The CDR3 is 13 residues long. The CDR3: CATWPGIGQPQHF. The CDR3, as DNA: TGTGCCACCTGGCCGGGGATAGGCCAGCCCCAGCATTTT.

The V gene is TRBV6-5, the J gene TRBJ1-2; D is perhaps TRBD1 (6 bases). The CDR3 has 14 amino acids. Trimming took 6 bases from V and 0 from J, leaving 11 bases between them. Germline loops: CDR1 MNHEY, CDR2 SVGAGI. CDR3 sequence (DNA): TGTGCCAGCAGATTACAGGGAGCTAACTATGGCTACACCTTC. Translation gives CASRLQGANYGYTF.

The chain employs TRBV5-1 and TRBJ2-2; D is tentatively TRBD1 or TRBD2 (6 bases each). The CDR3 sequence is 14 residues long. Trimming left V 5 bases short and J 0 bases short, with 8 bases between. The V gene's germline CDR1 is SGHRS and CDR2 YFSETQ. As DNA, the CDR3 is TGCGCCAGCAGGGAGGGGGCGAACACCGGGGAGCTGTTTTTT. Translated, it gives CASREGANTGELFF.

The V and J genes are TRBV12-5 and TRBJ1-1, with TRBD1 as a possible D gene (6 bases). Trimming stripped 9 bases from V and 4 bases from J, with 18 bases between. This CDR3 comprises 14 residues. Looked up from germline, CDR1 is LGHNT and CDR2 is FRNRAP. The CDR3 protein is CASHILFRGTEAFF. Written as DNA, the CDR3 is TGTGCTAGCCACATCCTGTTCAGGGGCACTGAAGCTTTCTTT.

The chain uses TRBV2 and TRBJ1-2; a possible D gene is TRBD1 (5 bases). V lost 1 base, J lost 8 bases, and 11 bases lay in between. CDR3 size: 13 residues. In germline, CDR1 is SNHLY, CDR2 FYNNEI. The CDR3 is CASSEGIGGGYTF. In DNA form, the CDR3 reads TGTGCCAGCAGTGAAGGCATTGGGGGAGGCTACACCTTC.